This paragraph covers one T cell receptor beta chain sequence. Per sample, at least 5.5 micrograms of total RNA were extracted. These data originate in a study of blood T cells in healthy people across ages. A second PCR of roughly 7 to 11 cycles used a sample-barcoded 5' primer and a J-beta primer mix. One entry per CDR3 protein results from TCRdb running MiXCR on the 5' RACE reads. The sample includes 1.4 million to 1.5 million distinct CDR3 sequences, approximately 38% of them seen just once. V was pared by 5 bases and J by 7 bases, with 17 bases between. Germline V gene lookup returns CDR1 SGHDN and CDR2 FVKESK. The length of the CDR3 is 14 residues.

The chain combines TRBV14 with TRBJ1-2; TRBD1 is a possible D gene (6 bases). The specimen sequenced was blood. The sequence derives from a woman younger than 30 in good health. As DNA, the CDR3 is TGTGCCAGCAGCTCAGAGCACAGGGTCACTGGCTACACCTTC. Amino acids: CASSSEHRVTGYTF.